This TCR beta chain was observed in a study of cytomegalovirus exposure and HLA in healthy donors. General study findings and limits: Highly shared sequence variants in one cluster were likely a sequencing artifact. Reported results showed that the classifier diagnosed cytomegalovirus status with high specificity and sensitivity.

The PCR had 60 Vbeta and 13 Jbeta primers. Authors' analysis steps: Approximately 79 million unique TCR beta chains, roughly 11 million of them shared, were counted by a later analysis. Measured with immunoSEQ multiplex PCR; TCRdb has only the in-frame clones, and not every one. That table supplies the V and J calls and clone size; D and trimming were determined from the DNA. The table has some 100,000 clones, more than 75% seen once. As regards this clone: Its specificity is unknown.

Germline V lookup: CDR1 KGHSH, CDR2 LQKENI. Trimming left V 3 bases short and J 0 bases short, with 8 bases between. The CDR3 is 15 amino acids. This sequence originates from a woman in her forties in good health and CMV-seropositive. The sequencing sample was made of PBMCs. The chain links TRBV18 to TRBJ1-4; possible D gene TRBD1, 5 bases. CDR3 region: CASSPRGATNEKLFF. CDR3 DNA sequence: TGTGCCAGCTCACCTAGGGGTGCAACTAATGAAAAACTGTTTTTT.